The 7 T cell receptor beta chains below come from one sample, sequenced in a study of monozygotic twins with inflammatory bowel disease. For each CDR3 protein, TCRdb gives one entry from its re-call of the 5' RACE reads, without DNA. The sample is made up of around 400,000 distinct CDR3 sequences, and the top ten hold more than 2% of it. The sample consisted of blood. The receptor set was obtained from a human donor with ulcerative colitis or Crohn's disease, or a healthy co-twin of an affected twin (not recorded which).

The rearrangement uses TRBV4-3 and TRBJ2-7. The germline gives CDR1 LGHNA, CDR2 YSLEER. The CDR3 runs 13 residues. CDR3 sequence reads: CASSHDGWGEQYF.

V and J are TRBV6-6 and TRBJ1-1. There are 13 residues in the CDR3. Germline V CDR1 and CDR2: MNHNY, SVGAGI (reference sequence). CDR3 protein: CASSYSGENEAFF.

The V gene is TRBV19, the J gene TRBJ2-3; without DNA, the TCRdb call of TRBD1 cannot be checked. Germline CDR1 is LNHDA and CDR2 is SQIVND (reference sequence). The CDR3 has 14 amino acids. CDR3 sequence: CASSITGLTDTQYF.

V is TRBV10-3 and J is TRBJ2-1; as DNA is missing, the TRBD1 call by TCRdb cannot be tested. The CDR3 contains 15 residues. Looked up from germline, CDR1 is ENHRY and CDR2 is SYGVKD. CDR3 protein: CAIRGEKGDYNVQFF.

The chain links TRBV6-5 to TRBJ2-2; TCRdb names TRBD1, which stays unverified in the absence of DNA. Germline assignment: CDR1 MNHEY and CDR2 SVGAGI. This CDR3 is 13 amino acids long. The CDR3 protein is CASRQGWTGELFF.

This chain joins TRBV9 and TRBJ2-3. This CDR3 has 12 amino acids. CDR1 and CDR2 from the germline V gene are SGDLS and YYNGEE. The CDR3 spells CASSVDLDTQYF.

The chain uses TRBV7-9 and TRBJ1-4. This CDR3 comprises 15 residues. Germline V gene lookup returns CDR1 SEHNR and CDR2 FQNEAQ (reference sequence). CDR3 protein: CASSFDWGLGEKLFF. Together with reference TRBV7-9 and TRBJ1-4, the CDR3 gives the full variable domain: DTGVSQNPRHKITKRGQNVTFRCDPISEHNRLYWYRQTLGQGPEFLTYFQNEAQLEKSRLLSDRFSAERPKGSFSTLEIQRTEQGDSAMYLCASSFDWGLGEKLFFGSGTQLSVL.